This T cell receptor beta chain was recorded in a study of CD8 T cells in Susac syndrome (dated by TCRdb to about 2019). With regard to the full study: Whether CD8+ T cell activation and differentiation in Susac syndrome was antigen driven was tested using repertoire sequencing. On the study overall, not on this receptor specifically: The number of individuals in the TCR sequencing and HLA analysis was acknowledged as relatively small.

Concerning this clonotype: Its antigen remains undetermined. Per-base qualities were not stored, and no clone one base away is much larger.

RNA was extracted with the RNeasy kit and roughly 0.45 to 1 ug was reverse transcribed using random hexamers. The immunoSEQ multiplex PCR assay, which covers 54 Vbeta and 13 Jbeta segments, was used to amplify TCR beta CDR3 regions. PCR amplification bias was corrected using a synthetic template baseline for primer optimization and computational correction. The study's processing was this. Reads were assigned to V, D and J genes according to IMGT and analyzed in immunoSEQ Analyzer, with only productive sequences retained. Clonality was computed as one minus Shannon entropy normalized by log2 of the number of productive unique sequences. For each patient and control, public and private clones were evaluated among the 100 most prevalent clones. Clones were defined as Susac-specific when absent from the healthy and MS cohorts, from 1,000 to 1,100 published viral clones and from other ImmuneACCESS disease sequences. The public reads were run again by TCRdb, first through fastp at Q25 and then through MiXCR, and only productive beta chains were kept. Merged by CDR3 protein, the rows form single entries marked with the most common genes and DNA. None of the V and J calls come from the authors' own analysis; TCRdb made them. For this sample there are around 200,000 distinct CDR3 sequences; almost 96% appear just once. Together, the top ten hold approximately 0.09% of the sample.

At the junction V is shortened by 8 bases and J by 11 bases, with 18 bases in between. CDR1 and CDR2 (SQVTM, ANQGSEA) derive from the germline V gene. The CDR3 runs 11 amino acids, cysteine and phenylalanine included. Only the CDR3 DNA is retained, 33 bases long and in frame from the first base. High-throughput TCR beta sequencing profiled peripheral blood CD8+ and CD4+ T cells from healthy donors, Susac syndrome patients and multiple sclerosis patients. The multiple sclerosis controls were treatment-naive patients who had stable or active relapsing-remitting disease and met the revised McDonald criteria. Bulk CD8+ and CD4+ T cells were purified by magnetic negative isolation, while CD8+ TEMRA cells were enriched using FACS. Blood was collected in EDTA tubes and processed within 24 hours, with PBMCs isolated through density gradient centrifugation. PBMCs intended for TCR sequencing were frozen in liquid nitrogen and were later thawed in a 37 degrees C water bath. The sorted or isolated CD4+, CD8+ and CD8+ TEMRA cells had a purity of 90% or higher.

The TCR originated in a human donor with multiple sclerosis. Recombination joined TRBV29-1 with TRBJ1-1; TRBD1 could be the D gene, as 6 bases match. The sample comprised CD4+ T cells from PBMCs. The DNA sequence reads TGCAGCTCGTCCACCGGGGGGCTTGCTTTCTTT. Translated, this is CSSSTGGLAFF.